This T cell receptor beta chain was recovered during a study of HIV-infected children after antiretroviral therapy interruption. Across the whole study: Interruption-arm samples span weeks 0, 12, interruption end (24 or 48), and about 3 years post-study.

The CDR3 has 13 residues. The V end lost 4 bases, the J end lost 3 bases, and 10 bases lay between the germline ends. In germline, CDR1 is SGHRS, CDR2 YFSETQ. There are a few counts of this clonotype. Treatment meaning: PENTA 11 planned treatment interruption arm or continuous ART arm. RNA-based 3' RACE libraries used unique molecular identifiers. TCRdb reanalysed the 3' RACE reads using MiXCR and keeps one entry per CDR3 protein. This table has around 50,000 distinct CDR3 sequences, around 4.5% appearing once. The rearrangement joins TRBV5-1 to TRBJ1-1; no reliable D call. This receptor was identified in a pool of human donors with HIV. The specimen comprised CD45RA+ CD4+ T cells from PBMCs, pooled from several time points, sampled from a donor given antiretroviral therapy, either interrupted or continuous. Stated subset: naive CD4+ CD45RA+ CD45RO- T cells. The CDR3 sequence is CASSIGTDTEAFF. In DNA, the CDR3 is TGCGCCAGCAGCATAGGTACGGACACTGAAGCTTTCTTT. Using reference TRBV5-1 and TRBJ1-1 for the parts outside the CDR3, the full variable domain is KAGVTQTPRYLIKTRGQQVTLSCSPISGHRSVSWYQQTPGQGLQFLFEYFSETQRNKGNFPGRFSGRQFSNSRSEMNVSTLELGDSALYLCASSIGTDTEAFFGQGTRLTVV.